This TCR beta chain was recovered during a study of identical twins (dated by TCRdb to about 2016). Concerning the study at large: To test whether fetal clonotypes persist, this study deep-sequenced TCR alpha and beta repertoires from monozygotic twins, from unrelated adults of various ages, and from cord blood. To rule out contamination, the twin experiments were replicated at different times with different library preparation protocols. Points the paper makes about the study in general: Recombination models systematically underestimated out-of-frame TCR alpha sharing in monozygotic twins but agreed with sharing between unrelated individuals. Zero-insertion analyses could be partly confounded by invariant T cells such as MAIT and iNKT, although diverse VJ usage argued against such confounding for most clonotypes. Fewer insertions were carried by abundant cord blood beta clonotypes; a weaker similar trend was observed in young adult naive repertoires, while no such trend was observed in memory repertoires. Out-of-frame TCR alpha sequences shared between twins showed an excess of low generation-probability sequences compared with coincidental sharing between unrelated individuals. Excess twin sharing in beta out-of-frame sequences was weaker because fewer shared sequences lowered the signal-to-noise ratio. Because the same donors could not be followed over many years, the conclusions depended on cross-sectional statistical analysis.

Only healthy Caucasian donors were included. Three unrelated non-twin adults were additionally sequenced: a male aged 18 to 30, a male aged 50 to 60 and a female aged 50 to 60. Miltenyi CD45RO+ enrichment and human naive T-cell isolation kits were used to isolate memory (CD45RO+) and naive T cells from PBMC. The library was built by means of 5' RACE. Sequenced using an Illumina HiSeq 2000. Template switching introduced a universal primer binding site; the final cDNA contained a unique molecular identifier, enabling accurate counting of TCR cDNA molecules. Specific primers in the conserved constant-segment region were used to synthesize first-strand cDNA for TCR alpha and beta chains. To control for contamination, every cDNA library carried two barcodes: a SMART-Mk sample barcode plus Illumina barcodes. Two successive PCR steps introduced TruSeq adapter sequences along with Illumina sample barcodes. Sequencing of the TCR alpha and beta cDNA libraries was done on the Illumina HiSeq platform using custom primers. As for the authors' bioinformatics: Unique molecular identifiers were extracted from raw reads with MiGEC, and CDR3 positions were determined with MiXCR. Recombination models were inferred per individual with the repgenHMM and IGoR tools using an EM algorithm. Shared clonotypes were analyzed with the tcR package in R, and sharing was normalized by the product of cloneset sizes. Out-of-frame nonproductive sequences were analyzed to study raw recombination free of thymic and clonal selection effects. Using fastp at Q25 and MiXCR, TCRdb reprocessed the public reads and kept productive beta chains. Rows merge per CDR3 protein into single entries with the most common DNA and genes. The V and J calls, along with clone size, are taken from TCRdb and not from the paper's own processing. Counted in this sample were 350,000 to 500,000 distinct CDR3 sequences; 15% to 20% of them appeared once. Around 12% of the sample rests with the top ten.

This clonotype was picked up a small number of times. Its antigen is not yet known. Per-base qualities were not stored, and no clone one base away is much larger. Inclusive of the bounding cysteine and phenylalanine, the CDR3 is 15 residues long. Of all the DNA, just the CDR3 is kept, 45 bases in frame from base 1. V loses 2 bases, J loses 5 bases, and the germline ends lie 12 bases apart. CDR1 and CDR2 are drawn from the germline V gene: SGHVS, FQNEAQ. This clonotype was obtained from a man aged 50-59 years in good health. The sequence joins TRBV7-8 to TRBJ2-2, with the D segment possibly TRBD1 or TRBD2, each aligning over 5 bases. Sequenced sample: naive T cells sorted from blood. In the paper's terms, the cell subset or site label means: cells isolated with a human naive T-cell isolation kit. The sequence in DNA is TGTGCCAGCAGCTTATCTGGGACGAGGACCGGGGAGCTGTTTTTT. Its product reads: CASSLSGTRTGELFF.